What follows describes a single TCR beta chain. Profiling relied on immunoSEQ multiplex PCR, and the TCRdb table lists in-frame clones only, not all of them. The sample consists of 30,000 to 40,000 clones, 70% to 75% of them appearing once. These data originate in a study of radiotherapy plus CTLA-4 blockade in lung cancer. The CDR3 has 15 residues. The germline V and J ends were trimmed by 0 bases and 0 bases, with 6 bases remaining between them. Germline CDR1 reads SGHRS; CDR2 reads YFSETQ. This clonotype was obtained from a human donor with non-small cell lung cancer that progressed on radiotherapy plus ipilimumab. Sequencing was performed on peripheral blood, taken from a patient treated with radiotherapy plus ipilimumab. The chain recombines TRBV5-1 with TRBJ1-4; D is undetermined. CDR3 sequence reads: CASSLGETTNEKLFF. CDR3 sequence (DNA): TGCGCCAGCAGCTTGGGAGAGACAACTAATGAAAAACTGTTTTTT.